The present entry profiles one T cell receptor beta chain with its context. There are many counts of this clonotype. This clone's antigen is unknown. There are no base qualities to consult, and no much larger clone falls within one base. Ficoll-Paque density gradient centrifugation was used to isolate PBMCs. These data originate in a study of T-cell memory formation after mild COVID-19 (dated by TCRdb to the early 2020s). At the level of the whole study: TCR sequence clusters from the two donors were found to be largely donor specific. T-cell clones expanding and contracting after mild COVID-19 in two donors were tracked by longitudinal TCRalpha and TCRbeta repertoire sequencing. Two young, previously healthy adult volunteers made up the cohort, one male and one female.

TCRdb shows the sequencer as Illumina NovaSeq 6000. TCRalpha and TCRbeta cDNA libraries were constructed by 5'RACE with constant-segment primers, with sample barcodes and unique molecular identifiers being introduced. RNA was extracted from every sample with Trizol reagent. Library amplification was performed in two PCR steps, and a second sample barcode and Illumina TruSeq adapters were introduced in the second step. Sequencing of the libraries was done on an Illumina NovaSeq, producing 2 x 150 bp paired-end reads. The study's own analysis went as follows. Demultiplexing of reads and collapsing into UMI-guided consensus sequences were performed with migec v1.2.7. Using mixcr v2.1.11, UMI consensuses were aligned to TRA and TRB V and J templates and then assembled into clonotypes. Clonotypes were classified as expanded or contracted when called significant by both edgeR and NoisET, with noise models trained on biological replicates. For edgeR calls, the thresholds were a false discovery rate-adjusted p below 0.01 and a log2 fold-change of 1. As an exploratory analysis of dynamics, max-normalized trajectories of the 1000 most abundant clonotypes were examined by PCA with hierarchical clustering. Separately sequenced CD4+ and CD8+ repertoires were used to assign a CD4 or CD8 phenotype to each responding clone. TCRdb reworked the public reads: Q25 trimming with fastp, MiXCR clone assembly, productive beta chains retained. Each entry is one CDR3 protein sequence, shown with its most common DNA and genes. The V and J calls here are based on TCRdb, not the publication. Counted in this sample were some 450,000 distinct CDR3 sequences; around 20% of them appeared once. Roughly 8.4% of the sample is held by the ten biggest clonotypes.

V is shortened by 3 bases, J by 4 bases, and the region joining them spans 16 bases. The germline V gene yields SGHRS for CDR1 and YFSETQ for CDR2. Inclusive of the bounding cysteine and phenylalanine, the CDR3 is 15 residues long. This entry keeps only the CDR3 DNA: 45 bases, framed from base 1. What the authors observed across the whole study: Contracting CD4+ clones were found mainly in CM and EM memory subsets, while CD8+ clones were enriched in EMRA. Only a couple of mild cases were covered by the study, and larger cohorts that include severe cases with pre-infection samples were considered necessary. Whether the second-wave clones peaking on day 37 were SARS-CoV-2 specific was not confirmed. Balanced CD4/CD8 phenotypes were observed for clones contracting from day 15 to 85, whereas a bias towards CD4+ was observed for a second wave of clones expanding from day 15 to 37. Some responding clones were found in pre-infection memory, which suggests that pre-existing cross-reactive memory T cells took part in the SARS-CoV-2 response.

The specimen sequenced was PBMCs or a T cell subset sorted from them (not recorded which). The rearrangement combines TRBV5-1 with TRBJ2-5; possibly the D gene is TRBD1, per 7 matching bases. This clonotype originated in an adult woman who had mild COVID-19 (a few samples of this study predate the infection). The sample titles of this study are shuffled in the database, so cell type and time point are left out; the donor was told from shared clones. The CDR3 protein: CASSSQGGRGETQYF. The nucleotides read TGCGCCAGCAGCTCCCAGGGGGGTAGAGGAGAGACCCAGTACTTC.